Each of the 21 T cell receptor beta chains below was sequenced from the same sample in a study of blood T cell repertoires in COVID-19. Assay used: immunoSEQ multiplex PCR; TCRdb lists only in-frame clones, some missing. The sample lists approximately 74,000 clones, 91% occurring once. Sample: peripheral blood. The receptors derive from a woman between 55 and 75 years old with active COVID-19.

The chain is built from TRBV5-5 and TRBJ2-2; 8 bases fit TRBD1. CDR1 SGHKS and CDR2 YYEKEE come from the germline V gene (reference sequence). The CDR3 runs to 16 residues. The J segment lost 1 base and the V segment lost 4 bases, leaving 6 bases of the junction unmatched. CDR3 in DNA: TGTGCCAGCAGCCCCATTGGGACAGGGAACACCGGGGAGCTGTTTTTT. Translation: CASSPIGTGNTGELFF.

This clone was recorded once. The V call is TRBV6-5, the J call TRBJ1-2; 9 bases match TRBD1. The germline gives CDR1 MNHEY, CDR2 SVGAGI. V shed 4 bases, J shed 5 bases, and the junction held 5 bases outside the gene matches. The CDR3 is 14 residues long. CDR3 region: CASSWGQGGYGYTF. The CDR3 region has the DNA TGTGCCAGCAGTTGGGGACAGGGTGGTTATGGCTACACCTTC.

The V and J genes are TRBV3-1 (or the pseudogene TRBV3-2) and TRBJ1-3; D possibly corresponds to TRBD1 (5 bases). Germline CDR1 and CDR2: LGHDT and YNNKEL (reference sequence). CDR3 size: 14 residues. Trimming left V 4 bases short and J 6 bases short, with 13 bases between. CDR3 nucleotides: TGTGCCAGCAGCCGCGGGGACGGTTTAAACACCATATATTTT. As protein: CASSRGDGLNTIYF.

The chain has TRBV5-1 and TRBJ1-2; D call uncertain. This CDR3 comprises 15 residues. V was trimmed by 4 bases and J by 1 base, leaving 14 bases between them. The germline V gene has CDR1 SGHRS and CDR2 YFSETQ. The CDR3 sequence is CASSVSGTNNYGYTF. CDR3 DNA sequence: TGCGCCAGCAGCGTGTCAGGAACGAATAACTATGGCTACACCTTC.

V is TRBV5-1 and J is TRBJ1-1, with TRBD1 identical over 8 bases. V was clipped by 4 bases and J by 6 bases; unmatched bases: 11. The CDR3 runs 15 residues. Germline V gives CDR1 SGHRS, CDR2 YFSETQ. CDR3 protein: CASSPSTGGRAEAFF. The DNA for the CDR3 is TGCGCCAGCAGCCCGTCTACAGGGGGTAGGGCTGAAGCTTTCTTT.

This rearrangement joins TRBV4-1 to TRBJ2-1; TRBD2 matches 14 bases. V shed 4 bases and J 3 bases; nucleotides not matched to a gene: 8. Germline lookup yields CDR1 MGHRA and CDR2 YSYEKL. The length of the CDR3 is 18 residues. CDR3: CASSRFGLAGGNYNEQFF. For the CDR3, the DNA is TGCGCCAGCAGCCGATTCGGACTAGCGGGAGGTAACTACAATGAGCAGTTCTTC.

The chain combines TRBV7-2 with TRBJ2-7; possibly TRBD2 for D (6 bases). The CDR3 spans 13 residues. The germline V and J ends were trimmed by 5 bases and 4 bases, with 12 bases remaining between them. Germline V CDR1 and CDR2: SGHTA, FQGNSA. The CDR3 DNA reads TGTGCCAGCAGCGACACGGCGGGGTACGAGCAGTACTTC. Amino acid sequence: CASSDTAGYEQYF.

Here the CDR3 reads CASLGQSNQPQHF. As DNA, the CDR3 is TGTGCCAGTTTGGGACAGAGCAATCAGCCCCAGCATTTT. This chain joins TRBV19 and TRBJ1-5, with 7 bases that match TRBD1. This CDR3 has 13 residues. V gave up 8 bases and J gave up 1 base; unmatched junction bases: 2. Germline assignment: CDR1 LNHDA and CDR2 SQIVND (reference sequence).

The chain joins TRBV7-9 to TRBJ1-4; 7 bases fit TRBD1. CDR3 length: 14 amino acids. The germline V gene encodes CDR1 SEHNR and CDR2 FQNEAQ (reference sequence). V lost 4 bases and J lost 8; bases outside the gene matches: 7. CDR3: CASSSGGSSEKLFF. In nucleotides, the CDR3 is TGTGCCAGCAGCTCAGGGGGAAGCTCCGAAAAACTGTTTTTT.

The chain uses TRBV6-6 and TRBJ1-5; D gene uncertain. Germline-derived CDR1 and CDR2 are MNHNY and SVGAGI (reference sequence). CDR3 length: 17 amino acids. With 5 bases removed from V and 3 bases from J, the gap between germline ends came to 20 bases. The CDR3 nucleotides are TGTGCCAGCAGTCCATCCAGCAGACACACTCTCAATCAGCCCCAGCATTTT. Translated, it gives CASSPSSRHTLNQPQHF.

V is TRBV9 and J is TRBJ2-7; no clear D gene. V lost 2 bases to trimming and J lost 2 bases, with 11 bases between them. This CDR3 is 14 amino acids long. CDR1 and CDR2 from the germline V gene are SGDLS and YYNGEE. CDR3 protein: CASSVAAATYEQYF. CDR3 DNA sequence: TGTGCCAGCAGCGTTGCGGCAGCCACCTACGAGCAGTACTTC. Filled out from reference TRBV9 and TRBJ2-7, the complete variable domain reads DSGVTQTPKHLITATGQRVTLRCSPRSGDLSVYWYQQSLDQGLQFLIQYYNGEERAKGNILERFSAQQFPDLHSELNLSSLELGDSALYFCASSVAAATYEQYFGPGTRLTVT.

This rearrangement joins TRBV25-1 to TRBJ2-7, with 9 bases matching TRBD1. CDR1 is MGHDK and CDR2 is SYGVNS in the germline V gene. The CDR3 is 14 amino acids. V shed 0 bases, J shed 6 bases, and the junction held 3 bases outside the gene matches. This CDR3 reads CASSEYGTGFEQYF. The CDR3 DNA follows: TGTGCCAGCAGTGAATATGGGACAGGGTTCGAGCAGTACTTC.

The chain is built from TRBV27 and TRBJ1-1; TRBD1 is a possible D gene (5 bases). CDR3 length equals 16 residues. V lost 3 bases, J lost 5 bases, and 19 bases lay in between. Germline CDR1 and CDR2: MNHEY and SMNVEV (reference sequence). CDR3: CASSFGGGRTRTEAFF. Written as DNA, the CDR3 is TGTGCCAGCAGTTTCGGGGGAGGTCGAACAAGGACTGAAGCTTTCTTT.

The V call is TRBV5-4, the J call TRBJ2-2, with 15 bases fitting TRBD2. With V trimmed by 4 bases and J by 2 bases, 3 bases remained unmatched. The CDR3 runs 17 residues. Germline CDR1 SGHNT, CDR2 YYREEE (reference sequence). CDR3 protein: CASSPGLAGGNTGELFF. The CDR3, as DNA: TGTGCCAGCAGCCCGGGACTAGCGGGAGGAAACACCGGGGAGCTGTTTTTT.

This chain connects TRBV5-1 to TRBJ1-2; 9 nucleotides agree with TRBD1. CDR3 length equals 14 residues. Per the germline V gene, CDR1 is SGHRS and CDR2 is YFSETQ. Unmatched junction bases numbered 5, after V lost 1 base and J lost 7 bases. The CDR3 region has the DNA TGCGCCAGCAGCTTGTGGGGGACAGGGACTGGCTACACCTTC. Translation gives CASSLWGTGTGYTF. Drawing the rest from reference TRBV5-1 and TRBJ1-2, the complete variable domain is KAGVTQTPRYLIKTRGQQVTLSCSPISGHRSVSWYQQTPGQGLQFLFEYFSETQRNKGNFPGRFSGRQFSNSRSEMNVSTLELGDSALYLCASSLWGTGTGYTFGSGTRLTVV.

The CDR3 reads CASSLSRDYEQYF. CDR3 coding DNA: TGTGCCAGCAGTTTAAGTAGAGACTACGAGCAGTACTTC. The J gene is TRBJ2-7, the V gene TRBV12-3 or TRBV12-4, with D unresolved. The CDR3 spans 13 residues. V lost 2 bases to trimming and J lost 3 bases, with 8 bases between them.

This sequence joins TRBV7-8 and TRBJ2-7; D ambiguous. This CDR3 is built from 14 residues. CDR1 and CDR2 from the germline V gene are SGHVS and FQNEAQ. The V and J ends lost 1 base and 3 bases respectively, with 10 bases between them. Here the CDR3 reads CASSLDGEDYEQYF. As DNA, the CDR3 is TGTGCCAGCAGCTTAGATGGCGAGGACTACGAGCAGTACTTC.

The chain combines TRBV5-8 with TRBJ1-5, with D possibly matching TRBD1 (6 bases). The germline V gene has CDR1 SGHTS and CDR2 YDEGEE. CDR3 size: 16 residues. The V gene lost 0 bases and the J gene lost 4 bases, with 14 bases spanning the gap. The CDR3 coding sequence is TGTGCCAGCAGCTTGGGTCAGGGGATCTTTAATCAGCCCCAGCATTTT. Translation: CASSLGQGIFNQPQHF.

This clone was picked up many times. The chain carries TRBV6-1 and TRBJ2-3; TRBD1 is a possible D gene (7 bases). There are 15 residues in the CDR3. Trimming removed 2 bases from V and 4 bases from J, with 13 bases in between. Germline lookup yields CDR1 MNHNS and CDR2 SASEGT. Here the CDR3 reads CASSEFAGQPDTQYF. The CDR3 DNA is TGTGCCAGCAGTGAATTCGCGGGACAGCCAGATACGCAGTATTTT.

CDR3 bases: TGTGCCAGCAGTTTGAGGACAGAGGGCCTCTATAACTATGGCTACACCTTC. Its translation: CASSLRTEGLYNYGYTF. V usage is TRBV28 and J usage is TRBJ1-2; a weak D match, TRBD1 (6 bases). The CDR3 is made up of 17 amino acids. Germline V gene sequence: CDR1 MDHEN, CDR2 SYDVKM. The V gene lost 3 bases and the J gene lost 1 base, with 18 bases spanning the gap.

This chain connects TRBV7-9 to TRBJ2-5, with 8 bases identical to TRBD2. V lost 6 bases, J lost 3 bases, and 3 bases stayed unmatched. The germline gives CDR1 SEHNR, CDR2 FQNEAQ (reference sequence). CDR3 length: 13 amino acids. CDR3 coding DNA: TGTGCCAGCAGTACAGCGGGGGAAGAGACCCAGTACTTC. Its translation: CASSTAGEETQYF.